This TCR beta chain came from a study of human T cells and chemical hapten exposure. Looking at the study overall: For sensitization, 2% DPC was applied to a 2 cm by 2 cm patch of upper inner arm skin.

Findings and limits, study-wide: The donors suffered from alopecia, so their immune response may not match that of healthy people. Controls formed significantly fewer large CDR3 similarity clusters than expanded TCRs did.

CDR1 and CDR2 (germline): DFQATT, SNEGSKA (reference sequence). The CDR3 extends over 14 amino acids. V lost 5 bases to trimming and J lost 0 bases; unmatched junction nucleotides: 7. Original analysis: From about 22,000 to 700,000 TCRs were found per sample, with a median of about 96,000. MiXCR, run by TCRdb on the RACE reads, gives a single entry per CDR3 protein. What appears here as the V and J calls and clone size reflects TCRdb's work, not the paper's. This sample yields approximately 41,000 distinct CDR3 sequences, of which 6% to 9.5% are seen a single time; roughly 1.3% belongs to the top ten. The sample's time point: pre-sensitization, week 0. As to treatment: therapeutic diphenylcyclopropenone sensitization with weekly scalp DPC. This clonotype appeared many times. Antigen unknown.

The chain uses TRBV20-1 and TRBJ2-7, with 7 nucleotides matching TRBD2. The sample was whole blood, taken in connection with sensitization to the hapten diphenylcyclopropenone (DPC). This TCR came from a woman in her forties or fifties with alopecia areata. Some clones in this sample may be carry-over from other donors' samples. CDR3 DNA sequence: TGCAGTGCTCAAGCGGGAACCGACTCCTACGAGCAGTACTTC. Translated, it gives CSAQAGTDSYEQYF.